This T cell receptor (beta chain) originates from a study of T cell changes during pregnancy in multiple sclerosis. Here immunoSEQ multiplex PCR was the method, and the copy in TCRdb shows in-frame clones only, minus some. The sample comprises roughly 120,000 clones, roughly 92% of which are singletons, and 6% to 7% rests with the top ten. Trimming removed 8 bases at V and 6 bases at J, with 19 bases between. Germline assignment: CDR1 SNHLY and CDR2 FYNNEI. This CDR3 is 14 amino acids long. V and J are TRBV2 and TRBJ1-1; D not resolved. Specimen: peripheral blood, collected before pregnancy. The sequence came from a female donor with multiple sclerosis, enrolled in a pregnancy study. CDR3 amino acids: CASPPRGPRPEAFF. CDR3 bases: TGTGCCAGCCCCCCGCGGGGTCCCCGACCTGAAGCTTTCTTT.